This T cell receptor beta chain originates from a study of shared clonotypes between healthy human individuals (dated by TCRdb to 2020 to 2022). General notes on the study: A few men and two women, aged 18 to 49 years, made up the cohort. For each donor, three plates each were used for CD4 naive and CD4 memory, two plates were used for CD8 naive, and one plate was used for CD8 memory. To estimate repertoire size and how much clonotypes are shared between individuals, the study performed deep sequencing of blood TCR repertoires from roughly five healthy adults. Different laboratories and diverse techniques were used to prepare libraries and sequence TCR repertoires, to increase sequencing depth and limit assay-specific biases. Leukapheresis yielded between about 0.94 and 8.9 billion PBMCs per donor.

For the CD8 naive samples, CD45RO-negative cells were positively selected for CCR7, yielding a CD45RA+CCR7+ population from which TemRA cells were excluded. The donors were healthy, HIV-negative adults who had no recently reported acute infections or vaccinations. All donors were Caucasian adults living in Nashville, Tennessee, USA. Blood was obtained by leukapheresis, after which PBMCs were separated by Ficoll-Histopaque density gradient centrifugation and cryopreserved in liquid nitrogen vapor phase. Analytical flow cytometry was used to check the purity and quantity of every magnetically sorted T cell population. Genomic DNA was isolated from each sorted fraction and quantified by UV absorbance on a Nanodrop 2000c. To note about this clone: Its antigen is not yet known. One base away there is no much larger clone; base qualities are not given.

Broader findings and caveats from the paper: Incomplete sequencing was indicated by rarefaction of sorted-subset datasets, despite the large sequencing depth. Sampling was restricted to blood, and TCR repertoires in tissue are likely to differ from TCR repertoires in blood. Larger estimated clonotype richness was generally found for naive subsets than for memory subsets. The genetic and exposure-history diversity represented was limited by the small number of donors. Based on pairwise subsampling, the degree of clonotype sharing among donors was expected to be affected by sequencing depth. Compared with non-shared clonotypes, clonotypes shared by all four sorted-subset donors had higher generation probabilities. Sharing across several donors was observed for approximately 5% of naive CD4, over 3% of naive CD8, about 2.3% of memory CD4, and less than 0.45% of memory CD8 clonotypes.

Using the deep immunoSEQ assay, TCR CDR3 regions were amplified from genomic DNA by multiplex PCR. Genomic DNA extracted from each cell subset was distributed evenly over all wells of several immunoSEQ 96-well plates, and each plate served as one replicate. Each replicate PCR for sorted subsets received 200 ng genomic DNA, equal to roughly 33,000 T cell genomes. Purified libraries were measured with a Qubit 3.0 fluorometer, size-checked on a Bioanalyzer 2100, and measured again with the KAPA Library Quantification kit. Every immunoSEQ 96-well plate was sequenced on a dedicated single-read 150-cycle Illumina NextSeq 550 flow cell. For the original study's pipeline: Because the immunoSEQ output included only junctional sequences and no quality scores, the filtering could not be the same as the filtering used for full-length reads. Sequences were annotated with PyIR, a Python wrapper for IgBLAST v1.9, using IMGT germline references to assign V/J genes and CDR3. Reads with weak V/J assignments (E-value above 1e-6), missing CDR3, stop codons, out-of-frame junctions, or ambiguous translated residues were removed. V3J clonotypes were defined by identical inferred V gene, J gene, and CDR3 amino acid sequence. The percentage overlap between two repertoires was calculated by dividing the number of shared unique clonotypes by the size of the smaller repertoire. Richness of each repertoire was evaluated using RTK rarefaction, the Chao1 estimator, and Recon v2.1 estimates of unobserved clonotypes. Generation probabilities were computed with OLGA for all TCRbeta clonotypes obtained by the gDNA method from a handful of donors. TCRdb's version of the immuneACCESS table is confined to in-frame rearrangements and falls short of the full clone set. An unresolved V gene accounts for under half of the shortfall where checked; the remainder is of unknown origin. The V and J calls and clone size are taken from that table; D and trimming were inferred from the DNA. Here the sample has millions of clones; about 93% occur a single time. The top ten constitute 1.5% to 2% of the sample.

According to the germline V gene, CDR1 reads MDHEN and CDR2 reads SYDVKM. Including cysteine and phenylalanine, the CDR3 has 15 amino acids. Kept here is only the CDR3 DNA, which spans 45 bases and is read in frame from base 1. The V end loses 3 bases and the J end loses 4 bases, and a stretch of 12 bases separates them. This receptor was identified in a young man in good health. Some clones in this sample may be carry-over from other donors' samples. The material sequenced was naive CD8+ T cells from PBMCs. In light of the paper, this sample's cell subset or site label describes: CD45RA+CCR7+. The V gene is TRBV28 and the J gene is TRBJ2-2; no D gene is confidently identified. The DNA sequence is given as TGTGCCAGCAGTTTCCTGCAGGAGACCACCGGGGAGCTGTTTTTT. This codes for CASSFLQETTGELFF.